This TCR beta chain was captured in a study of T cell changes during pregnancy in multiple sclerosis. Sequencing used immunoSEQ multiplex PCR; TCRdb keeps in-frame clones, though not all of them. Of approximately 85,000 clones listed, roughly 92% were seen once; the top ten hold approximately 2.5%. V lost 1 base and J lost 5, with 18 bases in between. The CDR3 runs to 16 residues. In germline, CDR1 is PRHDT, CDR2 FYEKMQ (reference sequence). The chain is built from TRBV13 and TRBJ2-7; D perhaps matches TRBD1 (6 bases). The receptor was isolated from a female donor with multiple sclerosis, enrolled in a pregnancy study. The input for sequencing was peripheral blood, taken in the first trimester of pregnancy. CDR3 protein: CASSLVSGTKRHEQYF. The DNA of the CDR3 is TGTGCCAGCAGCTTAGTCTCCGGGACAAAGCGACACGAGCAGTACTTC.